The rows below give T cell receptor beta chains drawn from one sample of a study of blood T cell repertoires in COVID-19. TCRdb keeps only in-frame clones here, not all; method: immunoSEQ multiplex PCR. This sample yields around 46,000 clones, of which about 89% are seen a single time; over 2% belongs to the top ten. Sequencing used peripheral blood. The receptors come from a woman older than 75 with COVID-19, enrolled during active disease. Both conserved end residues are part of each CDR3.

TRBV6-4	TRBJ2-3	CASSGTSGITDTQYF
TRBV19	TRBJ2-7	CASSTLSGGGHEQYF
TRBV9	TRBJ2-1	CASSAFDRGRRHNEQFF
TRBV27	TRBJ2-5	CASSSSGTPAYQETQYF
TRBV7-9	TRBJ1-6	CASSLPGQGPNSPLHF
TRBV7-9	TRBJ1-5	CASSWETGVPQHF
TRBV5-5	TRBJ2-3	CASSPPAASGASTDTQYF
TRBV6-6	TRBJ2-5	CASSYTSGRSVETQYF
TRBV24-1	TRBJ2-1	CATSDTTSGSYEQFF
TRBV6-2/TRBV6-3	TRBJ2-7	CASSYALLAYEQYF
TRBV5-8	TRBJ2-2	CASSLLQGVAGELFF
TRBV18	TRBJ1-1	CASSPPGNLLGTEAFF
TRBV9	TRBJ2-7	CASSVDGRVNEQYF
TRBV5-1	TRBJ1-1	CASSLSAGGFSTEAFF
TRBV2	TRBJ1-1	CASSQRAGAGTEAFF
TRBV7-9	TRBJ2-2	CASSALLAGYTGELFF
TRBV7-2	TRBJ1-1	CASSWGQGTEAFF
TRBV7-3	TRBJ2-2	CASSFSTGELFF
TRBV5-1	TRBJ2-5	CASSLATGIQETQYF